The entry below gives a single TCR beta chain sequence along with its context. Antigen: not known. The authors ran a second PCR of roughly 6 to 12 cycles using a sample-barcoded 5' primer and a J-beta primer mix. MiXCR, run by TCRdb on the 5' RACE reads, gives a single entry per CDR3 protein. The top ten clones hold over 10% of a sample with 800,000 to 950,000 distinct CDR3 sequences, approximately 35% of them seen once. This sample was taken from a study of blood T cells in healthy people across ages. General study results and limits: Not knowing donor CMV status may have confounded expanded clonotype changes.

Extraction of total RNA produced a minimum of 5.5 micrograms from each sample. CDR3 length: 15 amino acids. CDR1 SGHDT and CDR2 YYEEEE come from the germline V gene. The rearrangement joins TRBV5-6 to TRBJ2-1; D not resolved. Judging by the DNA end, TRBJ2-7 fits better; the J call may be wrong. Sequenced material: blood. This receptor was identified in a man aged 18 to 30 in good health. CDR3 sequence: CASSLVPVSYNEQYF. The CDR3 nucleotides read TGTGCCAGCAGCTTGGTCCCGGTCTCCTACAATGAGCAGTACTTC.